This T cell receptor (beta chain) was sequenced during a study of blood T cell repertoires in COVID-19. Sequenced by immunoSEQ multiplex PCR; TCRdb stores in-frame clones only, minus some. The sample holds about 140,000 clones, about 80% seen once. V dropped 3 bases and J dropped 5; count of bases not matched to a gene: 11. CDR1 is LGHNA and CDR2 is YNFKEQ in the germline V gene. The length of the CDR3 is 16 residues. The chain joins TRBV4-2 to TRBJ2-5, with TRBD2 matching over 8 bases. The receptor's source is a woman in her late teens or twenties who had been exposed to COVID-19. The sample consisted of PBMCs or T cells enriched from blood (not recorded which). CDR3 loop: CASSHLAGQGVETQYF. The CDR3 DNA reads as TGTGCCAGCAGCCATCTAGCGGGTCAAGGGGTTGAGACCCAGTACTTC.